This T cell receptor beta chain originates from a study of CXCR3-negative and CXCR3-positive naive CD8 T cells. Overall study results and limits: CXCR3-negative and CXCR3-positive naive cells shared comparable TRBV-TRBJ usage, but memory cells did not. The study inferred TCR strength from TRB CDR3 properties and found comparable surface CD5 between naive subsets.

Details on this clonotype: Antigen unknown.

cDNA libraries for TRB were generated by 5' RACE incorporating UMI labels. With the 5' RACE reads reprocessed, TCRdb shows one record per CDR3 protein and no DNA. The table for this sample gives around 52,000 distinct CDR3 sequences. CDR1 and CDR2 from the germline V gene are MNHEY and SVGAGI. The CDR3 spans 17 residues. The sequencing sample was made of memory CD8+ T cells from blood. The rearrangement joins TRBV6-5 to TRBJ2-5; the D gene TCRdb calls, TRBD2, cannot be checked with no DNA. This clonotype originated in a human donor in good health. Some clones in this sample may be carry-over from other donors' samples. CDR3 region: CASSYSGPAIAEETQYF.